These T cell receptor beta chains were read from a single sample in a study of T cells in severe cutaneous drug reactions. TCRdb derives one entry per CDR3 protein from the multiplex PCR reads, leaving out DNA. This listing includes over 7,000 distinct CDR3 sequences. Sequenced: cells from a skin blister. The receptor set was obtained from a human donor with a severe cutaneous adverse drug reaction. Each CDR3 is given with its conserved first and last residue. Clone size, where shown, is once, few, many, or a class for clones that have expanded.

J gene,V gene,clone size,CDR3 protein
TRBJ2-7,TRBV6-5,NA,CASSSLTREKVQYF
TRBJ2-7,TRBV12-3/TRBV12-4,NA,CASSPGQGRGQYF
TRBJ2-1,TRBV9,medium-sized,CASSVDGLASNEQFF
TRBJ2-2,TRBV12-3/TRBV12-4,NA,CASSLSRPNTGELFF
TRBJ2-2,TRBV11-2,NA,CASSLDTGGLSGELFF
TRBJ1-1,TRBV4-3,NA,CASSQRTGNTEAFF
TRBJ2-4,TRBV5-1,NA,CASSGRTGGVLAVAKNIQYF
TRBJ1-4,TRBV12-3/TRBV12-4,NA,CASSPATNEKLFF
TRBJ1-1,TRBV18,NA,CASVEGGTLEAFF
TRBJ2-7,TRBV6-5,NA,CASKGQAFSYEQYF
TRBJ2-7,TRBV12-3/TRBV12-4,NA,CASTPTGGREQYF
TRBJ2-2,TRBV6-5,NA,CASSRDRVRTGELFF
TRBJ2-4,TRBV28,NA,CASSLWASGDPKNIQYF
TRBJ2-1,TRBV20-1,medium-sized,CSAIGAGEGEQFF
TRBJ2-1,TRBV28,medium-sized,CASSSLGSYNEQFF
TRBJ2-2,TRBV12-3/TRBV12-4,large,CASSLSGELFF
TRBJ2-1,TRBV6-2/TRBV6-3,NA,CASSPPGEQFF
TRBJ2-7,TRBV20-1,NA,CSAKFSGRNTKQYF
TRBJ2-1,TRBV6-6,medium-sized,CASSYSWAPMYNEQFF
TRBJ1-1,TRBV27,NA,CASSTGRGTEAFF
TRBJ1-5,TRBV24-1,NA,CATSARGSNQPQHF
TRBJ2-7,TRBV20-1,NA,CSARDYYEQYF
TRBJ2-7,TRBV7-9,NA,CASSLGDRGTGHDEQYF
TRBJ1-1,TRBV3-1,NA,CASSLAGGNTEAFF
TRBJ2-2,TRBV28,NA,CASSVRERVSGELFF
TRBJ2-7,TRBV4-3,NA,CASSQDGGSYEQYF
TRBJ2-2,TRBV3-1,NA,CASSQVEGAGGELFF
TRBJ2-7,TRBV6-2/TRBV6-3,medium-sized,CASSTFDRVPSEEQYF
TRBJ2-7,TRBV6-1,NA,CASSPPLGDWTYEQYF
TRBJ2-3,TRBV6-2/TRBV6-3,NA,CASSYRLLPDTQYF
TRBJ1-1,TRBV2,NA,CASSQTGGVFTEAFF
TRBJ1-2,TRBV29-1,NA,CSGFQGANYGYTF
TRBJ2-7,TRBV10-2,NA,CASSPGGTYEQYF
TRBJ2-7,TRBV13,NA,CASSLSAGLGELEQYF
TRBJ2-7,TRBV5-1,NA,CASSQDTSYEQYF
TRBJ2-7,TRBV7-3,NA,CASSLTSGSEQYF
TRBJ2-1,TRBV6-5,NA,CASSSPNEQFF
TRBJ1-2,TRBV18,NA,CASSPTWTGFNYGYTF
TRBJ1-2,TRBV30,NA,CARGTGGMNYGYTF
TRBJ2-3,TRBV6-5,NA,CASSYSGTDTDTQYF
TRBJ2-7,TRBV13,NA,CASSISGTGIHEQYF
TRBJ1-2,TRBV30,medium-sized,CAWIGTGPNYGYTF
TRBJ2-2,TRBV11-2,NA,CASSPTGSGELFF
TRBJ1-4,TRBV12-3/TRBV12-4,hyperexpanded,CASSFGEKLFF
TRBJ2-3,TRBV27,NA,CASSFGASGSLRTQYF
TRBJ2-1,TRBV12-3/TRBV12-4,NA,CASSPPPSSEQFF